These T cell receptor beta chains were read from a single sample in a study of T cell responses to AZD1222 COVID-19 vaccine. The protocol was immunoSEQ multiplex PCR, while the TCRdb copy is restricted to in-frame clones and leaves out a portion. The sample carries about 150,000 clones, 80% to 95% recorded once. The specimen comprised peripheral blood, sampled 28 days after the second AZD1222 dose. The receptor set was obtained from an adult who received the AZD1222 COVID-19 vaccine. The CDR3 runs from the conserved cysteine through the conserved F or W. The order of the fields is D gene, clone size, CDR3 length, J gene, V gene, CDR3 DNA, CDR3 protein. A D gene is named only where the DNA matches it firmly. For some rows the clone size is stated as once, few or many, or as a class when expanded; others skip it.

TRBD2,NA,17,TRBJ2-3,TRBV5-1,TGCGCCAGTCAGACTAGCGGGCCAGTAATAAGCACAGATACGCAGTATTTT,CASQTSGPVISTDTQYF
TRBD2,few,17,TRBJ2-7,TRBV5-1,TGCGCCAGCAGCTTGGTTGGGGCGGGAGGGCCAGGTTACGAGCAGTACTTC,CASSLVGAGGPGYEQYF
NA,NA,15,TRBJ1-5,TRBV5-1,TGCGCCAGCAGCCTGACCGGCGGTAGCAATCAGCCCCAGCATTTT,CASSLTGGSNQPQHF
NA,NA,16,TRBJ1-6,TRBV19,TGTGCCAGTAGTGACCCGCAGAGCTCCTATAATTCACCCCTCCACTTT,CASSDPQSSYNSPLHF
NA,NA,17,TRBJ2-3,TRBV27,TGTGCCAGCAGTGACGCGCCTTCGGGCCCCCCCACAGATACGCAGTATTTT,CASSDAPSGPPTDTQYF
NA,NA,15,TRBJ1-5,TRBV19,TGTGCCAGTAGTATTGTTAGAGGGTACGATCAGCCCCAGCATTTT,CASSIVRGYDQPQHF
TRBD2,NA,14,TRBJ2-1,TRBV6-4,TGTGCCAGCAGTGACGGGACTAGTGACAATGAGCAGTTCTTC,CASSDGTSDNEQFF
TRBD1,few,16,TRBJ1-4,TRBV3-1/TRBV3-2,TGTGCCAGCAGCGCTTCAACCGGGACAGTTAATGAAAAACTGTTTTTT,CASSASTGTVNEKLFF
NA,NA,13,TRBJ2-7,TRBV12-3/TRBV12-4,TGTGCCAGCACCCGCCCCGGGGACTACGAGCAGTACTTC,CASTRPGDYEQYF
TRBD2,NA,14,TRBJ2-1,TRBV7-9,TGTGCCAGCAGCTTAGCGGCGGGGGGCAATGAGCAGTTCTTC,CASSLAAGGNEQFF
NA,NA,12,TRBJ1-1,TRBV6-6,TGTGCCAGCAGCTACCCGTTGACTGAAGCTTTCTTT,CASSYPLTEAFF